These 24 T cell receptor beta chains were all obtained from the same sample, sequenced in a study of T cells in tuberculosis. Profiling relied on immunoSEQ multiplex PCR, and the TCRdb table lists in-frame clones only, not all of them. This table holds more than 35,000 clones, 85% to 95% found once. Sequences were obtained from PBMCs. These receptors were obtained from a donor aged 10-29 years with latent tuberculosis or without tuberculosis infection.

The chain links TRBV20-1 to TRBJ1-2; D remains unclear. Germline CDR1 DFQATT, CDR2 SNEGSKA (reference sequence). CDR3 length: 11 residues. Trimming took 5 bases from V and 2 from J, leaving 6 bases between them. CDR3 amino acids: CSAPRNYGYTF. CDR3 coding DNA: TGCAGTGCTCCCAGAAACTATGGCTACACCTTC.

The rearrangement joins TRBV6-5 to TRBJ2-2; the match to TRBD1 covers 10 bases. V lost 4 bases to trimming and J lost 6 bases; unmatched junction nucleotides: 5. Germline V gene sequence: CDR1 MNHEY, CDR2 SVGAGI. The CDR3 has 15 amino acids. CDR3 in amino acids: CASSSRDRGPGELFF. The CDR3 nucleotides are TGTGCCAGCAGTTCCAGGGACAGGGGTCCCGGGGAGCTGTTTTTT.

The gene calls are TRBV7-2 and TRBJ1-2, with 11 bases matching TRBD1. This CDR3 has 14 residues. The J segment lost 8 bases and the V segment lost 3 bases, leaving 5 bases of the junction unmatched. In germline, CDR1 is SGHTA, CDR2 FQGNSA. CDR3 DNA: TGTGCCAGCAGCTTGGACAGGGGGCGCGAGGGCTACACCTTC. Translating it yields CASSLDRGREGYTF.

V usage is TRBV25-1 and J usage is TRBJ1-6; tentatively, D is TRBD1 (6 bases). V was shortened by 5 bases and J by 3 bases, with 17 bases between the two germline ends. The germline CDR1 and CDR2 sequences are MGHDK and SYGVNS. CDR3 length: 17 residues. DNA for the CDR3: TGTGCCAGCAGTCCCCCGGGGGGGGGCCACTATAATTCACCCCTCCACTTT. Protein sequence: CASSPPGGGHYNSPLHF.

This chain links TRBV5-4 with TRBJ1-2; D uncertain. Per the germline V gene, CDR1 is SGHNT and CDR2 is YYREEE (reference sequence). CDR3 length: 14 amino acids. Trimming cost V 0 bases and J 4 bases, with 10 bases left between them. The CDR3 bases are TGTGCCAGCAGCTTGGTTGGGGAGAGCTATGGCTACACCTTC. Translation: CASSLVGESYGYTF.

The chain has TRBV7-3 and TRBJ2-2; 8 nucleotides match TRBD2. The CDR3 sequence is 19 residues long. CDR1 SGHTA and CDR2 FQGTGA come from the germline V gene. Losses at the gene ends were 5 bases for V and 0 bases for J; bases not matched to a gene: 14. The CDR3 sequence: CASSAAGGSGVPNTGELFF. CDR3 nucleotide sequence: TGTGCCAGCAGCGCTGCCGGGGGTAGCGGGGTTCCGAACACCGGGGAGCTGTTTTTT.

The rearrangement joins TRBV7-2 to TRBJ1-2; D gene uncertain. Germline-derived CDR1 and CDR2 are SGHTA and FQGNSA. V was pared by 1 base and J by 7 bases, with 19 bases between. The CDR3 contains 16 residues. For the CDR3, the DNA is TGTGCCAGCAGCTTAGTAGGCGGGGAGGGTGGACTTGGCTACACCTTC. As protein: CASSLVGGEGGLGYTF. Drawing the rest from reference TRBV7-2 and TRBJ1-2, the complete variable domain is GAGVSQSPSNKVTEKGKDVELRCDPISGHTALYWYRQSLGQGLEFLIYFQGNSAPDKSGLPSDRFSAERTGGSVSTLTIQRTQQEDSAVYLCASSLVGGEGGLGYTFGSGTRLTVV.

The V and J genes are TRBV7-2 and TRBJ2-2, with TRBD2 identical over 9 bases. The V gene end was trimmed by 0 bases and the J gene end by 7 bases; junction bases not matched to a gene: 6. Per the germline V gene, CDR1 is SGHTA and CDR2 is FQGNSA. This CDR3 is 16 amino acids long. The CDR3, as DNA: TGTGCCAGCAGCTTAGCGGCGGGGGGGCCCGACGGGGAGCTGTTTTTT. Amino acid sequence: CASSLAAGGPDGELFF.

The V call is TRBV9, the J call TRBJ1-2; possibly TRBD1 for D (5 bases). V shed 4 bases and J shed 4 bases, with 14 bases lying between them. CDR1 SGDLS and CDR2 YYNGEE come from the germline V gene. The CDR3 spans 14 residues. This CDR3 reads CASSPRPGGYGYTF. The CDR3 nucleotides read TGTGCCAGCAGCCCGAGACCCGGGGGCTATGGCTACACCTTC.

V gene TRBV30 combines with J gene TRBJ2-1; tentative D call: TRBD1 (5 bases). V was shortened by 7 bases and J by 4 bases, with 11 bases between the two germline ends. The CDR3 contains 12 residues. Per germline, CDR1 GTSNPN and CDR2 SVGIG (reference sequence). CDR3 in amino acids: CALEGVYNEQFF. DNA for the CDR3: TGTGCCTTGGAAGGGGTTTACAATGAGCAGTTCTTC.

The chain combines TRBV29-1 with TRBJ1-2, with 8 bases matching TRBD1. The CDR3 consists of 14 residues. Looked up from germline, CDR1 is SQVTM and CDR2 is ANQGSEA. V trimming: 5 bases; J trimming: 8 bases; junction bases outside the gene matches: 13. The CDR3 bases are TGCAGCGTTCCCGGGACAGGCCCCGCTCGCGGCTACACCTTC. As protein: CSVPGTGPARGYTF.

J is TRBJ1-3 and V is TRBV2, with unresolved D. The CDR3 totals 16 residues. Germline lookup yields CDR1 SNHLY and CDR2 FYNNEI. V was clipped by 2 bases and J by 0 bases, with 11 bases between them. The CDR3 DNA reads TGTGCCAGCAGTGAATTTCTTCGGGACTCTGGAAACACCATATATTTT. This codes for CASSEFLRDSGNTIYF.

The chain recombines TRBV11-2 with TRBJ1-2; no clear D. V lost 3 bases and J 1 base, leaving 12 bases between the germline ends. Germline loops: CDR1 SGHAT, CDR2 FQNNGV. This CDR3 contains 15 residues. The CDR3 spells CASSFSTLLNYGYTF. The CDR3 DNA sequence: TGTGCCAGCAGCTTTTCGACACTTCTTAACTATGGCTACACCTTC.

The rearrangement joins TRBV5-1 to TRBJ2-5, with D possibly being TRBD1 (5 bases). CDR3 size: 14 residues. Trimming shortened V by 4 bases and J by 4 bases, and 14 bases separated the two germline ends. The germline CDR1 and CDR2 sequences are SGHRS and YFSETQ. The CDR3 DNA reads as TGCGCCAGCAGCACTGTACCAGGGCCAGAGACCCAGTACTTC. Its translation is CASSTVPGPETQYF.

The J gene is TRBJ2-1, the V gene TRBV29-1; D unclear. V lost 1 base to trimming and J lost 8 bases, with 9 bases between them. The CDR3 is 12 residues long. Germline V gene lookup returns CDR1 SQVTM and CDR2 ANQGSEA. CDR3 in DNA: TGCAGCGTTGAAGGCATGCGAGATGAGCAGTTCTTC. Amino acid sequence: CSVEGMRDEQFF.

The V gene is TRBV7-2, the J gene TRBJ1-2, with D uncertain. The length of the CDR3 is 15 residues. Per the germline V gene, CDR1 is SGHTA and CDR2 is FQGNSA. V lost 0 bases, J lost 3 bases, and 11 bases lay in between. DNA of the CDR3: TGTGCCAGCAGCTTAGCCACAGCTTACCACTATGGCTACACCTTC. Amino acids: CASSLATAYHYGYTF. Based on the CDR3 plus reference TRBV7-2 and TRBJ1-2, the full variable domain is GAGVSQSPSNKVTEKGKDVELRCDPISGHTALYWYRQSLGQGLEFLIYFQGNSAPDKSGLPSDRFSAERTGGSVSTLTIQRTQQEDSAVYLCASSLATAYHYGYTFGSGTRLTVV.

In this sample, this clone turned up once. The chain couples TRBV4-1 to TRBJ2-1, with D possibly TRBD1 on 5 matching bases. Trimming cost V 0 bases and J 5 bases, with 11 bases left between them. Germline V gene sequence: CDR1 MGHRA, CDR2 YSYEKL. The CDR3 totals 15 residues. The CDR3 DNA is TGCGCCAGCAGCCAAGATGGGGCAGGGAACAATGAGCAGTTCTTC. Its translation: CASSQDGAGNNEQFF.

The CDR3 sequence: CASTLGGRSTDTQYF. The CDR3 DNA sequence: TGTGCCAGCACCTTAGGGGGACGAAGCACAGATACGCAGTATTTT. The rearrangement links TRBV6-1 to TRBJ2-3; D may be TRBD1 (6 bases). There are 15 residues in the CDR3. Trimming left V 7 bases short and J 0 bases short, with 14 bases between. Looked up from germline, CDR1 is MNHNS and CDR2 is SASEGT.

This chain joins TRBV20-1 and TRBJ2-7, with D possibly matching TRBD2 (7 bases). Trimming pared 5 bases from V and 8 bases from J, leaving 13 bases between. Germline V gives CDR1 DFQATT, CDR2 SNEGSKA (reference sequence). The length of the CDR3 is 11 residues. CDR3 sequence: CSALRGAQQYF. The CDR3 DNA is TGCAGTGCTCTCCGGGGGGCTCAGCAGTACTTC.

This sequence joins TRBV5-4 and TRBJ2-3; D is ambiguous. Trimming removed 4 bases at V and 4 bases at J, with 7 bases between. Germline lookup yields CDR1 SGHNT and CDR2 YYREEE (reference sequence). The CDR3 sequence is 12 residues long. CDR3 DNA sequence: TGTGCCAGCAGCGAGGTCGCAGATACGCAGTATTTT. The encoded protein is CASSEVADTQYF.

The gene calls are TRBV5-4 and TRBJ1-2; 12 positions match TRBD1. The CDR3 loop spans 14 amino acids. With 5 bases clipped from V and 8 bases from J, the junction kept 7 bases outside the gene matches. Germline-derived CDR1 and CDR2 are SGHNT and YYREEE (reference sequence). The CDR3 DNA sequence: TGTGCCAGCAGGCCGGGACAGGGGGCTCGGGGCTACACCTTC. Its translation is CASRPGQGARGYTF.

This clone turned up a few times. The V and J genes are TRBV7-8 and TRBJ2-7; 9 nucleotides line up with TRBD1. Germline V lookup: CDR1 SGHVS, CDR2 FQNEAQ. This CDR3 contains 15 residues. J gave up 0 bases and V 3 bases, and 3 bases lay outside the gene matches. The chain's CDR3 is CASSFGTGYSYEQYF. CDR3 nucleotides: TGTGCCAGCAGCTTCGGGACAGGGTACTCCTACGAGCAGTACTTC.

This clone has a single count. The chain joins TRBV30 to TRBJ1-5; D possibly corresponds to TRBD1 (6 bases). Trimming left V 1 base short and J 4 bases short, with 8 bases between. Germline loops: CDR1 GTSNPN, CDR2 SVGIG (reference sequence). There are 13 residues in the CDR3. CDR3 sequence reads: CAWSGQVNQPQHF. CDR3 bases: TGTGCCTGGAGTGGACAGGTAAATCAGCCCCAGCATTTT.

V gene TRBV7-3 combines with J gene TRBJ1-1; 8 bases are a match to TRBD1. The CDR3 loop spans 13 amino acids. The germline gives CDR1 SGHTA, CDR2 FQGTGA. V lost 6 bases and J lost 5; bases outside the gene matches: 5. CDR3 nucleotides: TGTGCCAGCAGTTTGACAGGGGTGACTGAAGCTTTCTTT. Its protein is CASSLTGVTEAFF. Full variable domain (remainder filled in from reference TRBV7-3 and TRBJ1-1): GAGVSQTPSNKVTEKGKYVELRCDPISGHTALYWYRQSLGQGPEFLIYFQGTGAADDSGLPNDRFFAVRPEGSVSTLKIQRTERGDSAVYLCASSLTGVTEAFFGQGTRLTVV.